This TCR beta chain was sequenced for a study of blood T cell repertoires in COVID-19 (dated by TCRdb to 2018 to 2020). About the study as a whole: Collaborator samples came from the United States, Italy and Spain and covered acute and convalescent phases of COVID-19. The prospective study material was composed of cDNA or gDNA derived from T cells, B-cell-depleted T cells, or PBMCs. The dataset comprised deeply sampled blood TCRbeta repertoires from subjects exposed to, actively infected with, or recovered from COVID-19. A freely available public database, intended as a resource for researchers studying the immune response to SARS-CoV-2, is where the repertoires were released. The samples were drawn from the first 160 participants of the ongoing ImmuneRACE study and from over 950 subjects provided by 6 global collaborators. The sample metadata nearly always contained a de-identified subject ID, COVID-19 status, age in years and sex. HLA class I and class II types, where available, came from metadata supplied by the sample provider rather than from assay-based typing.

Concerning this clone: Its specific antigen is unknown. No base qualities exist here, and no much larger clone lies one base off it.

What the authors observed across the whole study: How much clinical and demographic metadata was included differed by source and by participant, and the metadata was provided uncurated.

The collaborating institutions used their own protocols to collect whole blood in K2EDTA tubes. For TCRbeta analysis, collaborators shipped samples as frozen whole blood, isolated PBMCs, or DNA extracted from either of those sample types. Trimmed from V: 3 bases; trimmed from J: 8 bases; junction bases lacking a gene match: 8. The CDR3 holds 15 amino acids from the cysteine to the phenylalanine. The read is trimmed to its CDR3 DNA, 45 bases read in frame from base 1. The CDR1 and CDR2 encoded by the germline V gene are LGHNA and YNFKEQ. TCRbeta CDR3 regions were amplified from genomic DNA by means of the immunoSEQ Assay, a bias-controlled multiplex PCR. The authors processed their data as follows. The number of nucleated cells in each sample was estimated by amplification of reference gene primers within the assay. To quantify the absolute abundance of each unique TCRbeta CDR3 rearrangement, sequence reads were collapsed and filtered. For each sample, productive Simpson clonality was calculated by taking the square root of Simpson's diversity index across productive rearrangements. This is the immuneACCESS table as TCRdb keeps it, with only in-frame sequences that have V and J called. A part of the clones is gone; compared with another copy, unresolved V genes explain less than half, and the rest is unexplained. V, J and clone size reflect that table, while D and trimming were determined from the DNA. The sample includes roughly 100,000 clones, with around 79% observed a single time. The top ten clonotypes cover roughly 20% of the sample.

The chain was built from TRBV4-2 and TRBJ2-1; 9 nucleotides in the junction match TRBD2. The sequenced material came from peripheral blood. The receptor comes from a man between 65 and 85 years old with active or convalescent COVID-19. The nucleotide sequence is given as TGTGCCAGCAGCCAGGGACTAGCTTCATTTCATGAGCAGTTCTTC. The resulting protein is CASSQGLASFHEQFF.